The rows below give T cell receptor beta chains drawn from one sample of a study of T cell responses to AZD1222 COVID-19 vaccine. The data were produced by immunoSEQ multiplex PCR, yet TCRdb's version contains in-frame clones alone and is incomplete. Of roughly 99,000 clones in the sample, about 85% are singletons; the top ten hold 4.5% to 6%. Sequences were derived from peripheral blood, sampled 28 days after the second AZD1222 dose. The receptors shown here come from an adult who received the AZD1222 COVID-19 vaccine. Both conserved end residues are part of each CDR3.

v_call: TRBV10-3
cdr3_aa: CAIPPHARDRGPKTYEQYF

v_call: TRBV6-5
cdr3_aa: CASSRPQGGEQYF

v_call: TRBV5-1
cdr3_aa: CASSLSGGPRNEQFF

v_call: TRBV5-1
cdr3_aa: CASRQTGEDRFF

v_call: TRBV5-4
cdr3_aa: CASSLVQVFRNEQFF

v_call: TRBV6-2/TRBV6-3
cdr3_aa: CASSSQISGASLIYGYTF

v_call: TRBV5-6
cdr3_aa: CASSLRGNYGYTF

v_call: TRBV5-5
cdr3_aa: CASSIPGLYGYTF

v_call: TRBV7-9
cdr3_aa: CASSLAFVERTVSGNTIYF

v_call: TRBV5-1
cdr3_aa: CASRNAGQGSSPLHF

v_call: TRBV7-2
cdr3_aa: CASSSGLGGYNEQFF